These 15 T cell receptor beta chains were all obtained from the same sample, sequenced in a study of read filtering for tumor transcriptome and immune sequencing. From roughly 400 ng of RNA, a library with molecular barcoded alpha/delta and beta/gamma adaptors was made. TCRdb re-derived calls from the reads in MiXCR, one entry per CDR3 protein. The sample lists some 130,000 distinct CDR3 sequences, roughly 13% occurring once. The sample consisted of a population of CD138-negative cells sorted from bone marrow. These receptors originate from a donor at least 40 years old with multiple myeloma.

This clonotype was counted many times. CDR3 amino acids: CASSDSYNSPLHF. CDR3 nucleotide sequence: TGTGCCAGCTCGGACAGCTATAATTCACCCCTCCACTTT. This chain links TRBV6-6 with TRBJ1-6; TRBD1 is a possible D gene (6 bases). The CDR3 has 13 amino acids. V was trimmed by 8 bases and J by 3 bases, leaving 8 bases between them. Germline values: CDR1 MNHNY, CDR2 SVGAGI (reference sequence).

This clonotype has ten or more counts. This sequence joins TRBV6-6 and TRBJ1-5; 8 bases match TRBD1. The germline V gene has CDR1 MNHNY and CDR2 SVGAGI (reference sequence). Trimming took 7 bases from V and 9 from J; bases not matched to a gene: 8. The CDR3 is 13 residues long. The CDR3 spells CASTPDRARPQHF. DNA of the CDR3: TGTGCCAGCACCCCGGACAGGGCACGGCCCCAGCATTTT.

This clonotype has a handful of counts. This chain uses TRBV5-1 with TRBJ2-1; 10 bases are a match to TRBD1. The V and J ends lost 1 base and 8 bases, in that order; junction bases with no gene match: 3. This CDR3 has 14 residues. CDR1 SGHRS and CDR2 YFSETQ come from the germline V gene. CDR3 DNA sequence: TGCGCCAGCAGCTTGTGGGACAGGGGAGATGAGCAGTTCTTC. Translated, it gives CASSLWDRGDEQFF.

With regard to this clonotype: One base away lies a much larger clone, so this may be a sequencing read error. Because the CDR3 is missing its conserved closing phenylalanine or tryptophan, this is likely a read error. The chain is built from TRBV29-1 and TRBJ1-1; D ambiguous. The germline gives CDR1 SQVTM, CDR2 ANQGSEA. The CDR3 spans 11 residues. The ends were cut back, 7 bases at V and 1 base at J, with 7 bases in the middle. CDR3 residues: CSAYWNTEAFL. The CDR3 DNA follows: TGCAGCGCCTACTGGAACACTGAAGCTTTCCTT.

At least ten counts were recorded for this clonotype. The chain has TRBV7-2 and TRBJ2-2; D might be TRBD1 (6 bases). This CDR3 comprises 15 residues. V lost 5 bases to trimming and J lost 1 base, with 11 bases between them. The germline V gene has CDR1 SGHTA and CDR2 FQGNSA. CDR3 sequence: CASSIRGGNTGELFF. CDR3 nucleotide sequence: TGTGCCAGCAGCATCAGAGGGGGGAACACCGGGGAGCTGTTTTTT.

This clonotype was detected ten times or more. V usage is TRBV3-1 and J usage is TRBJ2-1; unclear D gene. Germline V gene data show CDR1 as LGHDT and CDR2 as YNNKEL (reference sequence). This CDR3 is 15 amino acids long. V was trimmed by 0 bases and J by 3 bases, leaving 9 bases between them. The CDR3 sequence is CASSQEVGNYNEQFF. As DNA, the CDR3 is TGTGCCAGCAGCCAAGAGGTAGGGAACTACAATGAGCAGTTCTTC.

This CDR3 reads CASRSTGYQPQHF. The CDR3 DNA is TGTGCCAGTAGATCGACAGGTTATCAGCCCCAGCATTTT. This chain joins TRBV19 and TRBJ1-5, with a weak D call TRBD1 (6 bases). The length of the CDR3 is 13 residues. CDR1 is LNHDA, CDR2 SQIVND, per germline (reference sequence). V dropped 6 bases and J dropped 5 bases, with 11 bases sitting between them.

A word on this clonotype: This could be a read error, since a much larger clone is one nucleotide away. This CDR3 fails to terminate in the conserved phenylalanine or tryptophan, so it likely reflects a read error. The genes are TRBV10-3 and TRBJ2-5; D might be TRBD1 (5 bases). Per germline, CDR1 ENHRY and CDR2 SYGVKD. The length of the CDR3 is 13 residues. The ends were cut back, 8 bases at V and 0 bases at J, with 10 bases in the middle. The CDR3 spells CAIGVDNQETQYS. CDR3 DNA: TGTGCCATCGGCGTGGACAACCAAGAGACCCAGTACTCC.

This clonotype has at least ten counts. The V call is TRBV4-1, the J call TRBJ2-2; 8 bases are shared with TRBD1. The V gene end was trimmed by 1 base and the J gene end by 5 bases; junction bases not matched to a gene: 6. The CDR3 runs 16 residues. CDR1 is MGHRA and CDR2 is YSYEKL in the germline V gene. In DNA, the CDR3 is TGCGCCAGCAGCCAAGCCCAGGGGGCTAGTACCGGGGAGCTGTTTTTT. Its translation: CASSQAQGASTGELFF.

In its sample, this clonotype was seen a few times. V gene TRBV6-5 combines with J gene TRBJ2-5; D is possibly TRBD1 (6 bases). Germline CDR1 is MNHEY and CDR2 is SVGAGI. The V end was cut by 6 bases, the J end by 0 bases, with 14 bases between. The CDR3 extends over 15 amino acids. The CDR3 here is CASSRAGVHQETQYF. CDR3 coding DNA: TGTGCCAGCAGCCGGGCAGGGGTCCACCAAGAGACCCAGTACTTC.

This clonotype was seen many times. The chain couples TRBV19 to TRBJ2-1, with 8 nucleotides matching TRBD2. Trimming at V came to 3 bases and at J to 0 bases, leaving 4 bases not matched to a gene. This CDR3 contains 16 residues. CDR1 and CDR2 from the germline V gene are LNHDA and SQIVND (reference sequence). This CDR3 reads CASSIPAGDSYNEQFF. The CDR3 nucleotides read TGTGCCAGTAGTATCCCAGCGGGAGACTCCTACAATGAGCAGTTCTTC.

For this clonotype: This clone may be a read error of a much larger clone one base away. The genes are TRBV28 and TRBJ1-1; D is unresolved. Germline V gene sequence: CDR1 MDHEN, CDR2 SYDVKM. The CDR3 consists of 12 residues. The CDR3 sequence: CATGPGNTGAFF. The CDR3 region has the DNA TGTGCCACTGGCCCCGGGAACACTGGAGCTTTCTTT.

Comment on this clonotype: An end of the junction does not agree with germline; a read error may underlie this. V is TRBV24-1 and J is TRBJ2-1; tentatively, D is TRBD2 (5 bases). The germline CDR1 and CDR2 sequences are KGHDR and SFDVKD. The CDR3 has 10 amino acids. CDR3 DNA: TGTGCCACCCGGAGGAATGCGCAGTTCTTC. This encodes CATRRNAQFF.

With respect to this clonotype: It may be a read error: a sequence one base away is much more abundant. V is TRBV2 and J is TRBJ1-5; no clear D gene. Per germline, CDR1 SNHLY and CDR2 FYNNEI. The CDR3 loop spans 16 amino acids. The DNA of the CDR3 is TGTGCCAGCGGTGAAGTTTCGGCAAGTGGAAATCAGCCCCAGCATTTT. This codes for CASGEVSASGNQPQHF. Filled out from reference TRBV2 and TRBJ1-5, the complete variable domain reads EPEVTQTPSHQVTQMGQEVILRCVPISNHLYFYWYRQILGQKVEFLVSFYNNEISEKSEIFDDQFSVERPDGSNFTLKIRSTKLEDSAMYFCASGEVSASGNQPQHFGDGTRLSIL.

This clonotype has ten or more counts. A much larger clonotype is one base distant, so this may be a read error. The chain links TRBV7-9 to TRBJ2-1; D is ambiguous. CDR1 is SEHNR and CDR2 is FQNEAQ in the germline V gene (reference sequence). The CDR3 runs to 13 residues. The CDR3 sequence: CASLANSYNGQFF. The CDR3 coding sequence is TGTGCCAGCCTTGCTAACTCCTACAATGGGCAGTTCTTC.